This is a list of T cell receptor beta chains from one sample in a study of cytomegalovirus exposure and HLA in healthy donors. Some clones are missing from TCRdb's copy, which holds only in-frame ones; the method was immunoSEQ multiplex PCR. The sample holds about 83,000 clones, about 95% seen once. The specimen was PBMCs. The receptor source for this set is a young woman in good health and CMV-seronegative. The CDR3 runs from the conserved cysteine through the conserved F or W. The D gene is left open where the match is weak. Clone size is given for some rows only: seen once, a few or many times, or a class if the clone is expanded.

CDR3aa: CASSIAGTGDALEQYF
CDR3nt: TGTGCCAGTAGTATCGCCGGGACAGGGGATGCGCTGGAGCAGTACTTC
j_gene: TRBJ2-7
v_gene: TRBV19
d_gene: TRBD1
abundance: NA

CDR3aa: CSVERGSRDNEQFF
CDR3nt: TGCAGCGTTGAACGAGGATCCCGAGACAATGAGCAGTTCTTC
j_gene: TRBJ2-1
v_gene: TRBV29-1
d_gene: NA
abundance: NA

CDR3aa: CASSLGTTALRVTQYF
CDR3nt: TGTGCCAGCAGCTTAGGGACTACAGCCCTCAGGGTTACGCAGTATTTT
j_gene: TRBJ2-3
v_gene: TRBV7-9
d_gene: NA
abundance: NA

CDR3aa: CASSQGQARTGGRNYGYTF
CDR3nt: TGCGCCAGCAGCCAAGGCCAAGCGCGGACAGGGGGAAGGAACTATGGCTACACCTTC
j_gene: TRBJ1-2
v_gene: TRBV4-1
d_gene: TRBD1
abundance: NA

CDR3aa: CASRTGGLREKLFF
CDR3nt: TGTGCCAGCAGGACAGGGGGCTTGAGGGAAAAACTGTTTTTT
j_gene: TRBJ1-4
v_gene: TRBV28
d_gene: TRBD1
abundance: NA

CDR3aa: CASSLLAVQGLDYEQYF
CDR3nt: TGTGCCAGCAGTTTACTTGCCGTACAGGGCCTGGACTACGAGCAGTACTTC
j_gene: TRBJ2-7
v_gene: TRBV27
d_gene: NA
abundance: NA

CDR3aa: CASTGSFLQPQHF
CDR3nt: TGTGCCAGCACCGGGTCTTTTCTGCAGCCCCAGCATTTT
j_gene: TRBJ1-5
v_gene: TRBV2
d_gene: NA
abundance: NA

CDR3aa: CASSFGTSEARISYEQYF
CDR3nt: TGTGCCAGCAGTTTTGGGACATCGGAAGCCCGAATCTCCTACGAGCAGTACTTC
j_gene: TRBJ2-7
v_gene: TRBV28
d_gene: NA
abundance: NA

CDR3aa: CAIRDRQDPYEQYF
CDR3nt: TGTGCCATCAGGGACCGACAGGACCCCTACGAGCAGTACTTC
j_gene: TRBJ2-7
v_gene: TRBV10-3
d_gene: NA
abundance: NA

CDR3aa: CASSSPGQGAYEQYF
CDR3nt: TGTGCCAGCAGTTCCCCGGGACAGGGGGCCTACGAGCAGTACTTC
j_gene: TRBJ2-7
v_gene: TRBV6-5
d_gene: TRBD1
abundance: NA

CDR3aa: CASSIDQRGRERGDTQYF
CDR3nt: TGTGCCAGTAGTATAGATCAACGGGGTAGGGAGCGGGGAGATACGCAGTATTTT
j_gene: TRBJ2-3
v_gene: TRBV19
d_gene: TRBD2
abundance: NA

CDR3aa: CASSDGQGGSYEQYF
CDR3nt: TGTGCCAGCTCAGACGGACAGGGGGGCTCCTACGAGCAGTACTTC
j_gene: TRBJ2-7
v_gene: TRBV18
d_gene: TRBD1
abundance: NA

CDR3aa: CASSPPLGREAVYEQFF
CDR3nt: TGTGCCAGCAGTCCACCCCTAGGGCGGGAGGCGGTTTATGAGCAGTTCTTC
j_gene: TRBJ2-1
v_gene: TRBV28
d_gene: TRBD2
abundance: NA

CDR3aa: CASSLPGLPNTEAFF
CDR3nt: TGTGCCAGCAGCTTGCCGGGACTTCCGAACACTGAAGCTTTCTTT
j_gene: TRBJ1-1
v_gene: TRBV7-8
d_gene: NA
abundance: NA

CDR3aa: CASSITSGSRPYEQYF
CDR3nt: TGTGCCAGCAGCATTACTAGCGGGAGTCGACCCTACGAGCAGTACTTC
j_gene: TRBJ2-7
v_gene: TRBV27
d_gene: TRBD2
abundance: NA

CDR3aa: CASSASGGETQYF
CDR3nt: TGTGCCAGCAGCGCTAGTGGGGGGGAGACCCAGTACTTC
j_gene: TRBJ2-5
v_gene: TRBV9
d_gene: NA
abundance: NA

CDR3aa: CASSARDRGNKNYGYTF
CDR3nt: TGTGCCAGCAGCGCGAGGGACAGGGGAAATAAAAACTATGGCTACACCTTC
j_gene: TRBJ1-2
v_gene: TRBV21-1
d_gene: NA
abundance: NA

CDR3aa: CASSKWIGGRQETQYF
CDR3nt: TGTGCCAGCAGCAAATGGATCGGGGGTCGCCAAGAGACCCAGTACTTC
j_gene: TRBJ2-5
v_gene: TRBV21-1
d_gene: NA
abundance: NA

CDR3aa: CASSSTGGTAQETQYF
CDR3nt: TGCGCCAGCAGTTCAACCGGGGGAACAGCCCAAGAGACCCAGTACTTC
j_gene: TRBJ2-5
v_gene: TRBV10-1
d_gene: NA
abundance: NA

CDR3aa: CASSKGTSYEQYF
CDR3nt: TGTGCCAGCTCAAAAGGGACTAGCTACGAGCAGTACTTC
j_gene: TRBJ2-7
v_gene: TRBV18
d_gene: TRBD2
abundance: once

CDR3aa: CASPPPRLLSTQYF
CDR3nt: TGTGCCAGTCCACCCCCCCGGCTACTAAGTACGCAGTATTTT
j_gene: TRBJ2-3
v_gene: TRBV19
d_gene: NA
abundance: NA

CDR3aa: CASSSRTGGNEQFF
CDR3nt: TGTGCCAGCAGCTCACGGACAGGGGGCAATGAGCAGTTCTTC
j_gene: TRBJ2-1
v_gene: TRBV5-4
d_gene: TRBD1
abundance: NA

CDR3aa: CASSTPGAKNIQYF
CDR3nt: TGTGCCAGTAGTACCCCGGGAGCCAAAAACATTCAGTACTTC
j_gene: TRBJ2-4
v_gene: TRBV19
d_gene: NA
abundance: NA

CDR3aa: CASSEPGAVGETQYF
CDR3nt: TGTGCCAGCAGTGAACCGGGAGCGGTGGGAGAGACCCAGTACTTC
j_gene: TRBJ2-5
v_gene: TRBV2
d_gene: NA
abundance: NA

CDR3aa: CASSFGGTYNEQFF
CDR3nt: TGTGCCAGCAGCTTTGGCGGGACTTACAATGAGCAGTTCTTC
j_gene: TRBJ2-1
v_gene: TRBV5-4
d_gene: NA
abundance: NA

CDR3aa: CASSPRLIEKLFF
CDR3nt: TGTGCCAGTAGTCCTAGACTGATTGAAAAACTGTTTTTT
j_gene: TRBJ1-4
v_gene: TRBV19
d_gene: NA
abundance: NA

CDR3aa: CSVSGWDTGELFF
CDR3nt: TGCAGCGTTTCAGGGTGGGACACCGGGGAGCTGTTTTTT
j_gene: TRBJ2-2
v_gene: TRBV29-1
d_gene: NA
abundance: NA

CDR3aa: CASSSGPKGGLLDEQFF
CDR3nt: TGCGCCAGCAGCTCCGGACCTAAAGGGGGATTATTGGATGAGCAGTTCTTC
j_gene: TRBJ2-1
v_gene: TRBV5-1
d_gene: NA
abundance: NA

CDR3aa: CASRDRPFNEKLFF
CDR3nt: TGTGCCAGCAGAGACAGGCCTTTTAATGAAAAACTGTTTTTT
j_gene: TRBJ1-4
v_gene: TRBV28
d_gene: NA
abundance: NA

CDR3aa: CASESQGPTGELFF
CDR3nt: TGTGCCAGCGAATCGCAGGGCCCCACCGGGGAGCTGTTTTTT
j_gene: TRBJ2-2
v_gene: TRBV2
d_gene: NA
abundance: NA

CDR3aa: CASSLGQGNQPQHF
CDR3nt: TGTGCCAGCAGCTTAGGACAGGGCAATCAGCCCCAGCATTTT
j_gene: TRBJ1-5
v_gene: TRBV7-9
d_gene: NA
abundance: NA

CDR3aa: CASSQLDLIQASEQFF
CDR3nt: TGCGCCAGCAGCCAGCTGGACTTAATTCAAGCGAGTGAGCAGTTCTTC
j_gene: TRBJ2-1
v_gene: TRBV4-1
d_gene: NA
abundance: NA

CDR3aa: CASSLAGGPYF
CDR3nt: TGTGCCAGCAGCTTGGCGGGAGGTCCATACTTC
j_gene: TRBJ2-5
v_gene: TRBV11-2
d_gene: TRBD2
abundance: NA

CDR3aa: CASSPIGVGWKSGGYTF
CDR3nt: TGTGCCAGCAGCCCGATCGGGGTAGGATGGAAATCCGGAGGCTACACCTTC
j_gene: TRBJ1-2
v_gene: TRBV7-9
d_gene: NA
abundance: few

CDR3aa: CAWRSELAKNIQYF
CDR3nt: TGTGCCTGGAGGAGCGAACTAGCCAAAAACATTCAGTACTTC
j_gene: TRBJ2-4
v_gene: TRBV30
d_gene: NA
abundance: once

CDR3aa: CASSPTRQGFGDTEAFF
CDR3nt: TGTGCCAGCAGCCCAACTCGACAGGGTTTTGGTGACACTGAAGCTTTCTTT
j_gene: TRBJ1-1
v_gene: TRBV27
d_gene: TRBD1
abundance: NA

CDR3aa: CATSRASGTGANYGYTF
CDR3nt: TGTGCCACCAGCAGAGCCTCCGGGACAGGGGCTAACTATGGCTACACCTTC
j_gene: TRBJ1-2
v_gene: TRBV15
d_gene: TRBD1
abundance: NA

CDR3aa: CASSPSRPGAFF
CDR3nt: TGTGCCAGCAGTCCGTCTAGGCCGGGAGCTTTCTTT
j_gene: TRBJ1-1
v_gene: TRBV28
d_gene: NA
abundance: NA

CDR3aa: CASKATETQYF
CDR3nt: TGTGCCAGCAAAGCTACGGAGACCCAGTACTTC
j_gene: TRBJ2-5
v_gene: TRBV28
d_gene: NA
abundance: NA

CDR3aa: CASQVADSSYEQYF
CDR3nt: TGTGCCAGCCAAGTAGCGGATAGCTCCTACGAGCAGTACTTC
j_gene: TRBJ2-7
v_gene: TRBV28
d_gene: NA
abundance: NA

CDR3aa: CASGLDPGGTGESGYTF
CDR3nt: TGTGCTAGTGGTTTGGACCCGGGGGGGACAGGGGAAAGTGGCTACACCTTC
j_gene: TRBJ1-2
v_gene: TRBV12-5
d_gene: TRBD1
abundance: NA

CDR3aa: CASSSSLPYEQYF
CDR3nt: TGTGCCAGCAGCTCGTCCCTACCCTACGAGCAGTACTTC
j_gene: TRBJ2-7
v_gene: TRBV7-9
d_gene: NA
abundance: NA

CDR3aa: CASSYTLAGTDTQYF
CDR3nt: TGTGCCAGCAGCTACACACTAGCGGGTACAGATACGCAGTATTTT
j_gene: TRBJ2-3
v_gene: TRBV5-4
d_gene: TRBD2
abundance: NA

CDR3aa: CASSSTSGLRYTQYF
CDR3nt: TGTGCCAGTAGTTCGACTAGCGGACTCCGTTATACGCAGTATTTT
j_gene: TRBJ2-3
v_gene: TRBV19
d_gene: TRBD2
abundance: NA

CDR3aa: CASRLLLAVSPEQYF
CDR3nt: TGTGCCAGCAGACTCCTACTAGCCGTTAGTCCCGAGCAGTACTTC
j_gene: TRBJ2-7
v_gene: TRBV6-1
d_gene: NA
abundance: NA

CDR3aa: CARSTRRGLGQPQHF
CDR3nt: TGTGCCAGAAGCACCCGGCGGGGTTTAGGTCAGCCCCAGCATTTT
j_gene: TRBJ1-5
v_gene: TRBV5-3
d_gene: NA
abundance: NA

CDR3aa: CASSELNQPQHF
CDR3nt: TGTGCCAGCAGCGAGCTGAATCAGCCCCAGCATTTT
j_gene: TRBJ1-5
v_gene: TRBV11-2
d_gene: NA
abundance: NA

CDR3aa: CAIHGTGGPDTQYF
CDR3nt: TGTGCCATCCACGGGACAGGGGGCCCAGATACGCAGTATTTT
j_gene: TRBJ2-3
v_gene: TRBV11-2
d_gene: TRBD1
abundance: NA

CDR3aa: CASSPRTGGGLTDTQYF
CDR3nt: TGTGCCAGCAGCCCCCGGACTGGCGGGGGCCTCACAGATACGCAGTATTTT
j_gene: TRBJ2-3
v_gene: TRBV7-9
d_gene: NA
abundance: NA

CDR3aa: CASRLSWDRGRGTEAFF
CDR3nt: TGTGCCAGCAGACTGTCGTGGGACAGGGGGCGGGGCACTGAAGCTTTCTTT
j_gene: TRBJ1-1
v_gene: TRBV5-6
d_gene: TRBD1
abundance: NA

CDR3aa: CATHMVITGELFF
CDR3nt: TGTGCCACCCACATGGTGATCACCGGGGAGCTGTTTTTT
j_gene: TRBJ2-2
v_gene: TRBV2
d_gene: NA
abundance: NA

CDR3aa: CASSLDSGGNQPQHF
CDR3nt: TGTGCCAGCAGTCTGGACAGTGGCGGCAATCAGCCCCAGCATTTT
j_gene: TRBJ1-5
v_gene: TRBV2
d_gene: NA
abundance: NA

CDR3aa: CASSPSLDIQYF
CDR3nt: TGTGCCAGCAGCCCCTCCCTTGACATTCAGTACTTC
j_gene: TRBJ2-4
v_gene: TRBV7-2
d_gene: NA
abundance: NA

CDR3aa: CASSRDRVSYEQYF
CDR3nt: TGTGCCAGCAGCCGGGACAGGGTCTCCTACGAGCAGTACTTC
j_gene: TRBJ2-7
v_gene: TRBV11-1
d_gene: TRBD1
abundance: NA